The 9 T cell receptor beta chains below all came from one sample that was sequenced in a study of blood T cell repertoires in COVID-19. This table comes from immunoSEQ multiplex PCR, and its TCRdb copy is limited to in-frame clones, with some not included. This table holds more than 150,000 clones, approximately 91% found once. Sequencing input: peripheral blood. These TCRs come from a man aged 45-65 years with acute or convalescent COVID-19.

In DNA, the CDR3 is TGTGCCAGCAGCATACAGGGGGCGGGAGGCTATGGCTACACCTTC. Encoded protein: CASSIQGAGGYGYTF. The chain joins TRBV11-2 to TRBJ1-2, with 9 positions matching TRBD1. The CDR3 runs to 15 residues. With 5 bases clipped from V and 4 bases from J, the junction kept 8 bases outside the gene matches. The germline V gene has CDR1 SGHAT and CDR2 FQNNGV.

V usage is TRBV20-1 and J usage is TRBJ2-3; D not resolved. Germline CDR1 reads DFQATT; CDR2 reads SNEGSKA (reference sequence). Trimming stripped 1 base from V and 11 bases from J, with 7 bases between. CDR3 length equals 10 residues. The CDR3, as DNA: TGCAGTGCTAGAGTGCTAGGGCAGTATTTT. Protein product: CSARVLGQYF.

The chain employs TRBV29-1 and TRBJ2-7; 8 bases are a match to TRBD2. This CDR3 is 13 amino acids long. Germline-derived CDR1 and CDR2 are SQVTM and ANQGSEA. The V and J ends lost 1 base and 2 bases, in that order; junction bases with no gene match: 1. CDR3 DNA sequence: TGCAGCGTTGAAGTAGCGGGGCCCTACGAGCAGTACTTC. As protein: CSVEVAGPYEQYF.

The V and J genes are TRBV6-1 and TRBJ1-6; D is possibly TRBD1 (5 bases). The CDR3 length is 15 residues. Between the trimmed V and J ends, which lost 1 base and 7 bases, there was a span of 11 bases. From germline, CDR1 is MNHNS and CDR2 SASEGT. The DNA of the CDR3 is TGTGCCAGCAGTGAAGTTCCAGGGAGGAATTCACCCCTCCACTTT. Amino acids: CASSEVPGRNSPLHF.

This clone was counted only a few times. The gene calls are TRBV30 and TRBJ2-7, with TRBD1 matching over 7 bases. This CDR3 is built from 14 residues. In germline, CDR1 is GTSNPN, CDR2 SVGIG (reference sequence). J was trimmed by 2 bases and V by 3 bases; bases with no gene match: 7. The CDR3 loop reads CAWRQQGITYEQYF. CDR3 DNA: TGTGCCTGGAGGCAACAGGGGATAACCTACGAGCAGTACTTC.

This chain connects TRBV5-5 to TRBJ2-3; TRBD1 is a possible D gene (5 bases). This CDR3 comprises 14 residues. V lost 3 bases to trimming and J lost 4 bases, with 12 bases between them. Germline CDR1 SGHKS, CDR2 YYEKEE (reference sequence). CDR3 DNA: TGTGCCAGCAGCTCCCAGGGTGGGGCAGATACGCAGTATTTT. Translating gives CASSSQGGADTQYF.

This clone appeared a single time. CDR3 DNA sequence: TGTGCCATCAGTGCCGGCGGGGGAAACCAGGGGACCCAGTACTTC. Its translation: CAISAGGGNQGTQYF. The V gene is TRBV10-3, the J gene TRBJ2-5, with 7 bases aligning to TRBD2. The V gene end was trimmed by 4 bases and the J gene end by 7 bases; junction bases not matched to a gene: 12. The V gene's germline CDR1 is ENHRY and CDR2 SYGVKD. CDR3 length: 15 residues.

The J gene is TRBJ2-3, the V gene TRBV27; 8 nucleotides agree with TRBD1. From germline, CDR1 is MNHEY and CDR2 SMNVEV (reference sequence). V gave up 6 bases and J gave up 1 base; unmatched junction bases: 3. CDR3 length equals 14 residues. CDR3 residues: CASRPGQGTDTQYF. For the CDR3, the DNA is TGTGCCAGCAGGCCGGGACAGGGCACAGATACGCAGTATTTT.

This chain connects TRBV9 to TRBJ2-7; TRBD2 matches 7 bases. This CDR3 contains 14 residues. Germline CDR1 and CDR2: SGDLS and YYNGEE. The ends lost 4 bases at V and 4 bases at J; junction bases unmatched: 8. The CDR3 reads CASSPGRAEYEQYF. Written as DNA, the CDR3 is TGTGCCAGCAGCCCAGGGAGGGCTGAGTACGAGCAGTACTTC.